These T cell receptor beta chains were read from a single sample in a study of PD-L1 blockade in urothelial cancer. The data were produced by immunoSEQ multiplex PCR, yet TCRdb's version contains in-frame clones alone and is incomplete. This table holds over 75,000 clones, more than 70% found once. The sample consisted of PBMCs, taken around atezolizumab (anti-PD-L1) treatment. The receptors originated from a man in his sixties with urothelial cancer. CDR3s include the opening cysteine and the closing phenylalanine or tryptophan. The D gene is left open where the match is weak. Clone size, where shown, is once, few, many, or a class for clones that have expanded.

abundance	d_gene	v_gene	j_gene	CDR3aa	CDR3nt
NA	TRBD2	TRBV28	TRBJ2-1	CALEGASGANEQFF	TGTGCCCTCGAAGGCGCTAGCGGAGCCAATGAGCAGTTCTTC
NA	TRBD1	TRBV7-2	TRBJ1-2	CASSLRQGVNYGYTF	TGTGCCAGCAGCTTACGACAGGGAGTTAACTATGGCTACACCTTC
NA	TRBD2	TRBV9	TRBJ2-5	CASSDKGLAGVETQYF	TGTGCCAGCAGCGATAAAGGACTAGCGGGGGTAGAGACCCAGTACTTC
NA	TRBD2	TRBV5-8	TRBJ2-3	CASSFGLAGALDTQYF	TGTGCCAGCAGCTTCGGACTAGCGGGAGCCCTCGATACGCAGTATTTT
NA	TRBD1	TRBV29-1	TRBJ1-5	CSAVLPIDRDSNQPQHF	TGCAGCGCAGTCCTCCCAATCGACAGGGATAGCAATCAGCCCCAGCATTTT
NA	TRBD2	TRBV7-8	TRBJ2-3	CASSLAVGSGGLTDTQYF	TGTGCCAGCAGCTTAGCGGTTGGTAGCGGGGGCCTCACAGATACGCAGTATTTT
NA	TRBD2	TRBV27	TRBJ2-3	CASRTSGRIYTDTQYF	TGTGCCAGCAGAACTAGCGGGAGAATTTACACAGATACGCAGTATTTT
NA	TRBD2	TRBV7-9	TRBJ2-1	CASSLDELAVNNEQFF	TGTGCCAGCAGCTTAGATGAACTAGCGGTTAACAATGAGCAGTTCTTC
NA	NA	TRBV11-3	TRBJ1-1	CASSLGPGNTEAFF	TGTGCCAGCAGCTTAGGGCCGGGGAACACTGAAGCTTTCTTT
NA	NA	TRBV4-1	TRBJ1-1	CASSLLGLNTEAFF	TGCGCCAGCAGCCTCCTGGGGCTGAACACTGAAGCTTTCTTT
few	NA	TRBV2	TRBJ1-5	CASGADSNQPQHF	TGTGCCAGCGGGGCGGATAGCAATCAGCCCCAGCATTTT
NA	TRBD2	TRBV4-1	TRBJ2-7	CASSPPNSGGVHEQYF	TGCGCCAGCAGCCCTCCGAATAGCGGGGGAGTACACGAGCAGTACTTC
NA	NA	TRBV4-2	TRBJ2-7	CASSQDPRNEQYF	TGTGCCAGCAGCCAAGATCCTCGTAACGAGCAGTACTTC
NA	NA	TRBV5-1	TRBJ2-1	CASSQGEITPKFYEQFF	TGCGCCAGCAGCCAAGGGGAAATCACTCCTAAGTTCTATGAGCAGTTCTTC
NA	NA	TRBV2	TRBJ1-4	CATRQGIEKLFF	TGTGCCACCCGGCAGGGCATTGAAAAACTGTTTTTT
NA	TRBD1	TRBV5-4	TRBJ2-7	CASSLLGTGIMAYEQYF	TGTGCCAGCAGCTTGTTAGGGACAGGGATTATGGCCTACGAGCAGTACTTC
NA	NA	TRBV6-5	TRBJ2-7	CASTRGNEQYF	TGTGCCAGCACCCGAGGGAACGAGCAGTACTTC
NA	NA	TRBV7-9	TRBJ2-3	CASSRTDTQYF	TGTGCCAGCAGCCGTACAGATACGCAGTATTTT
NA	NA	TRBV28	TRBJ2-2	CASSPRLFGELFF	TGTGCCAGCAGTCCCCGTTTATTCGGGGAGCTGTTTTTT
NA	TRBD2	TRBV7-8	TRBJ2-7	CASSLSGSVYEQYF	TGTGCCAGCAGCTTGAGCGGGAGCGTCTACGAGCAGTACTTC
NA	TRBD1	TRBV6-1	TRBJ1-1	CASSKDRRFTEAFF	TGTGCCAGCAGTAAGGACAGGAGATTTACTGAAGCTTTCTTT
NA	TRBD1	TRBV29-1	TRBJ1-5	CSVSPGQGNQPQHF	TGCAGCGTCTCACCGGGACAGGGGAATCAGCCCCAGCATTTT
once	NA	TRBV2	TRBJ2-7	CASSGGGPEQYF	TGTGCCAGCAGTGGAGGGGGACCCGAGCAGTACTTC
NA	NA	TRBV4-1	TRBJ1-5	CASSQDSYSNQPQHF	TGCGCCAGCAGCCAGGACAGTTATAGCAATCAGCCCCAGCATTTT
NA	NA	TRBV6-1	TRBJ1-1	CASAASRDTEAFF	TGTGCCAGCGCCGCGTCCCGGGACACTGAAGCTTTCTTT
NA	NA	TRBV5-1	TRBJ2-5	CASSLTSSGGETQYF	TGCGCCAGCAGCTTAACTAGCAGTGGAGGGGAGACCCAGTACTTC
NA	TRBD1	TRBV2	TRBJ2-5	CASREQGAAGETQYF	TGTGCCAGCAGAGAACAGGGGGCCGCAGGAGAGACCCAGTACTTC
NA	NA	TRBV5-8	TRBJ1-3	CASSRTTGNTIYF	TGTGCCAGCAGCCGGACAACAGGAAACACCATATATTTT
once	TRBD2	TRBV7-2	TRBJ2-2	CASSLGLALAGELFF	TGTGCCAGCAGCTTAGGACTAGCATTGGCCGGGGAGCTGTTTTTT
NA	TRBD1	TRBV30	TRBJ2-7	CAWSGNRDRLSHFYEQYF	TGTGCCTGGAGTGGAAACCGGGACAGGCTCTCCCATTTCTACGAGCAGTACTTC
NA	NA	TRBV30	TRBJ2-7	CAWSSGTDSSYEQYF	TGTGCCTGGAGTTCGGGGACGGACAGCTCCTACGAGCAGTACTTC
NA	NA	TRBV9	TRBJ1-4	CASRQVTREKLFF	TGTGCCAGCCGACAGGTAACTAGGGAAAAACTGTTTTTT
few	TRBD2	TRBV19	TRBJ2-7	CASSIRLAGLREQYF	TGTGCCAGTAGTATAAGGCTAGCGGGATTGCGCGAGCAGTACTTC
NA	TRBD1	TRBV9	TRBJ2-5	CASSERTGWQETQYF	TGTGCCAGCAGCGAGAGGACAGGGTGGCAAGAGACCCAGTACTTC
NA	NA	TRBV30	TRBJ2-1	CAWSRGRGPSFF	TGTGCCTGGAGTAGGGGGCGGGGACCTTCGTTCTTC
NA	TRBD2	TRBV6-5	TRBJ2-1	CASGATGGVYNEQFF	TGTGCCAGCGGGGCGACGGGAGGAGTCTACAATGAGCAGTTCTTC
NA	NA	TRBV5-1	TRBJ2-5	CASSLGRETQYF	TGCGCCAGCAGCTTAGGGAGGGAGACCCAGTACTTC
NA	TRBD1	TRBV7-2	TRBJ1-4	CASSLQTGNEKLFF	TGTGCCAGCAGCCTGCAGACAGGGAATGAAAAACTGTTTTTT
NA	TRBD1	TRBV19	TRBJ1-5	CASSTQGAGGPQHF	TGTGCCAGTAGTACACAGGGGGCGGGAGGGCCCCAGCATTTT
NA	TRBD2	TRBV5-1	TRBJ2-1	CASRGEGAGGPGEQFF	TGCGCCAGCAGGGGGGAGGGCGCGGGAGGGCCTGGTGAGCAGTTCTTC
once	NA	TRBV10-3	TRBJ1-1	CAISEHGTEAFF	TGTGCCATCAGTGAACATGGCACTGAAGCTTTCTTT
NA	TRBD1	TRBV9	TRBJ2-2	CASSVQGANTGELFF	TGTGCCAGCAGCGTCCAGGGGGCTAACACCGGGGAGCTGTTTTTT